This T cell receptor (beta chain) was recovered during a study of T-cell reconstitution after alpha-beta-depleted transplantation in children (TCRdb year 2016). With regard to the full study: The study quantitatively tracked T-cell immune reconstitution after TCRalphabeta/CD19-depleted allogeneic hematopoietic cell transplantation in children using TCR repertoire profiling.

At least ten counts were recorded for this clonotype. Its antigen target is currently unknown. Per-nucleotide qualities are absent, and no much larger clonotype sits a single base away. The investigation overall reported the following: The apparently early recovery of alphabetaT-cell counts about two months after transplant reportedly depended on only several hundred rapidly expanded clones that came from non-depleted graft cells. Hyperexpanded clone frequencies declined over subsequent months; after one year, T-cell counts and TCRbeta diversity were mostly attributed to newly produced T cells. In some patients, high TCRbeta diversity at day 60 was attributed to recipient T cells and intrathymic progenitors that had survived conditioning.

Libraries came from PCR. Sequencing used an Illumina HiSeq 2500. Molecular barcoding was employed in the preparation of TCR libraries, with unique molecular identifiers being used to normalize TCRbeta repertoire quantification. The public sequencing data were trimmed at Q25 with fastp and processed into clonotypes with MiXCR by TCRdb, which kept only in-frame beta chains. Here each entry gathers all rows of one CDR3 protein and keeps the most common genes and DNA. This sample holds 580,000 or so distinct CDR3 sequences; about 21% were observed only once. The leading ten clones occupy 13% to 15% of the sample. Taken from cysteine to phenylalanine, the CDR3 has 18 residues. Left in the record is the CDR3 DNA by itself, 54 bases read in frame from the first base. Deletion took 1 base off V and 6 bases off J, with a span of 22 bases between the germline ends. The treatment or condition label, read with the paper, signifies: allogeneic hematopoietic cell transplantation with graft depleted of TCRalphabeta T cells and CD19 B cells. The transplant recipients were children given TCRalphabeta/CD19-depleted allogeneic hematopoietic cell grafts.

This receptor was taken from a boy younger than two who had a stem cell transplant for acute myeloid leukemia, so the T cells may come from the graft donor. Source: PBMCs, mostly from graft donor cells, taken 360 days after TCRalphabeta/CD19-depleted stem cell transplant. The V and J segments used are TRBV12-3 or TRBV12-4 and TRBJ1-5; matching of 6 bases hints at TRBD1 as the D gene. The DNA is as follows: TGTGCCAGCAGTTTAGTGGTTACAACAGGGATGTCACGTCAGCCCCAGCATTTT. It codes for CASSLVVTTGMSRQPQHF.